This entry is about one T cell receptor beta chain. The sample originates from a study of control samples from healthy donors and cancer patients. Trimming removed 2 bases at V and 6 bases at J, with 10 bases between. Germline CDR1 is LGHDT and CDR2 is YNNKEL (reference sequence). The CDR3 spans 13 residues. The method was immunoSEQ multiplex PCR; TCRdb's version includes in-frame clones alone and lacks a portion of them. The sample shows 120,000 or so clones, 87% of them seen only once. The chain couples TRBV3-1 (or the pseudogene TRBV3-2) to TRBJ1-2; weak D call: TRBD1 (6 bases). The receptor's source is a man aged 35-49 years in good health. The sequenced material came from blood. The CDR3 here is CASSQINRDGYTF. The CDR3 DNA sequence: TGTGCCAGCAGCCAAATAAACAGGGATGGCTACACCTTC.